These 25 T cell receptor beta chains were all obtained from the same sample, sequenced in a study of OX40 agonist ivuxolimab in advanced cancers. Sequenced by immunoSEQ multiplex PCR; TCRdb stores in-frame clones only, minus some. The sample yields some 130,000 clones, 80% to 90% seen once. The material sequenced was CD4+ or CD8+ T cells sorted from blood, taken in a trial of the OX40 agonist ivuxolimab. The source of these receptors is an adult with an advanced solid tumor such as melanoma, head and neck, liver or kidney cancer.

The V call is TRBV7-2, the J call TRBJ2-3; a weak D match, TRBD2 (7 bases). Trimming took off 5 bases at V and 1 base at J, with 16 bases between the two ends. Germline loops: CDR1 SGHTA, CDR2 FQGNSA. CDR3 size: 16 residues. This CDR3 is CASSPQTGGGTDTQYF. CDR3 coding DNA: TGTGCCAGCAGCCCTCAGACGGGGGGCGGCACAGATACGCAGTATTTT.

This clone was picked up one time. CDR3: CASSYETGALYEQYF. The CDR3 coding sequence is TGTGCCAGCAGTTACGAGACAGGGGCCCTCTACGAGCAGTACTTC. The chain couples TRBV6-6 to TRBJ2-7; 8 bases agree with TRBD1. The CDR3 totals 15 residues. Trimming took 2 bases from V and 3 from J; bases not matched to a gene: 6. In germline, CDR1 is MNHNY, CDR2 SVGAGI (reference sequence).

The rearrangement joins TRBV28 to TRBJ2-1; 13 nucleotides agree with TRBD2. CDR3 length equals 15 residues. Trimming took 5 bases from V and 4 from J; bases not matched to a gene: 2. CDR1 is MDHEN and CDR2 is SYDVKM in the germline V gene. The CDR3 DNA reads TGTGCCAGCAGTACGACTAGCGGGGGGTACAATGAGCAGTTCTTC. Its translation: CASSTTSGGYNEQFF.

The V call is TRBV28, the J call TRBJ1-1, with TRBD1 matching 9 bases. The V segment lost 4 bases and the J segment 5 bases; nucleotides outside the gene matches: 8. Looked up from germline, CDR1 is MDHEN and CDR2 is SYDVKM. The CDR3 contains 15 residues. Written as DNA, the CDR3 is TGTGCCAGCAGTTCCGGGACAGGGTTGGAAACTGAAGCTTTCTTT. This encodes CASSSGTGLETEAFF.

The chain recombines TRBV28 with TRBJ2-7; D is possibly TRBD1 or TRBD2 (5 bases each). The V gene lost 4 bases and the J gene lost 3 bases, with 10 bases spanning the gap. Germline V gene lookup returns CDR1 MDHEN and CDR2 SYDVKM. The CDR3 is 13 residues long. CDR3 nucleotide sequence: TGTGCCAGCAGTTCCGGGACCAACTACGAGCAGTACTTC. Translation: CASSSGTNYEQYF. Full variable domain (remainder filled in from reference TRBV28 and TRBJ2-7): DVKVTQSSRYLVKRTGEKVFLECVQDMDHENMFWYRQDPGLGLRLIYFSYDVKMKEKGDIPEGYSVSREKKERFSLILESASTNQTSMYLCASSSGTNYEQYFGPGTRLTVT.

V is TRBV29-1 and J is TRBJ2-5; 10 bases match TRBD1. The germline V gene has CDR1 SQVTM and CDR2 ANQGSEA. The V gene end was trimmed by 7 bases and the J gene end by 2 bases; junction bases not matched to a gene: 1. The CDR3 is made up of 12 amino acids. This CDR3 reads CSGDRGQETQYF. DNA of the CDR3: TGCAGCGGGGACAGGGGACAAGAGACCCAGTACTTC.

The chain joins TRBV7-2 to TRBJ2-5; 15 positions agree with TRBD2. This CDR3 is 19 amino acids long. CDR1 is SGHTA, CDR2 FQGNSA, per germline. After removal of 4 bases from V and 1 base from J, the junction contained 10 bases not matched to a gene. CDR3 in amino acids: CASSYGGLAGGPFQETQYF. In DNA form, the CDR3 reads TGTGCCAGCAGCTATGGAGGACTAGCGGGGGGGCCTTTCCAAGAGACCCAGTACTTC.

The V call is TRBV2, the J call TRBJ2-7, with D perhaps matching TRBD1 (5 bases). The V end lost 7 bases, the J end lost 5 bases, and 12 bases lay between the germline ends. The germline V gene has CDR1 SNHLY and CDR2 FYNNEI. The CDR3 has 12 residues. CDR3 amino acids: CASKGLKDEQYF. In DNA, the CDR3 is TGTGCCAGCAAGGGGTTAAAAGACGAGCAGTACTTC.

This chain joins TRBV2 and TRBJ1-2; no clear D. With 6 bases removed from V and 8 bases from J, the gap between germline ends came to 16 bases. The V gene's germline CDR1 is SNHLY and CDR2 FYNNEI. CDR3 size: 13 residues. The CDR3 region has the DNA TGTGCCAGCAGGTCGTTGACGGGCATGGGCTACACCTTC. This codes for CASRSLTGMGYTF.

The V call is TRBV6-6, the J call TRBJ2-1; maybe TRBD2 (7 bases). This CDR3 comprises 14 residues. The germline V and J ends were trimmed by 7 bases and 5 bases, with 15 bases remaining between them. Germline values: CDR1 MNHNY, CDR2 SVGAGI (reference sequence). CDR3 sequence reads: CASTGGAHNNEQFF. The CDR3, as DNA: TGTGCCAGCACTGGGGGGGCACATAACAATGAGCAGTTCTTC.

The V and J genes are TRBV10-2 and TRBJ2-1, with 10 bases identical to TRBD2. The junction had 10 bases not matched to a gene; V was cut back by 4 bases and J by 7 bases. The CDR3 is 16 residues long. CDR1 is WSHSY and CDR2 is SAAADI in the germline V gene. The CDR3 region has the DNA TGCGCCAGCAGTGTCGAACTAGCGGGGATCAGGAATGAGCAGTTCTTC. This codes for CASSVELAGIRNEQFF.

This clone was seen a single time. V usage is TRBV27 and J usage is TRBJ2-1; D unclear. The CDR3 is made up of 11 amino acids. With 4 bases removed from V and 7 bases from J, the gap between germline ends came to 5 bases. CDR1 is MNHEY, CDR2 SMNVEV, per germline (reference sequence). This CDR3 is CASSSRNEQFF. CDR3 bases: TGTGCCAGCAGTTCGAGGAATGAGCAGTTCTTC.

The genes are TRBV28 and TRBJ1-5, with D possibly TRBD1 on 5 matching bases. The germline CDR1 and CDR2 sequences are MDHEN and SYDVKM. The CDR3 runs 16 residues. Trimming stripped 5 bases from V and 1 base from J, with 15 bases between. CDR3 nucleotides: TGTGCCAGCAGTCCTTCCGGGACCCCAAGCAATCAGCCCCAGCATTTT. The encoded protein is CASSPSGTPSNQPQHF.

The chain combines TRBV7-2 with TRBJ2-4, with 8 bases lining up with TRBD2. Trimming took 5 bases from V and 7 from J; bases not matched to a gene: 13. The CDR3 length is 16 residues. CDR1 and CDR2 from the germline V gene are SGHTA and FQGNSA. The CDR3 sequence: CASSLYLAGFGNIQYF. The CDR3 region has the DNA TGTGCCAGCAGCCTTTATTTAGCGGGGTTTGGGAACATTCAGTACTTC.

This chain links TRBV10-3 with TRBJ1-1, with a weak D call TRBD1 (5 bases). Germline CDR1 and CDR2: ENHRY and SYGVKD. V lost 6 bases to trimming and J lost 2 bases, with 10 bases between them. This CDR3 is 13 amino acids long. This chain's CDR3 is CAIRGLLNTEAFF. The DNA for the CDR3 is TGTGCCATCAGGGGACTTCTTAACACTGAAGCTTTCTTT.

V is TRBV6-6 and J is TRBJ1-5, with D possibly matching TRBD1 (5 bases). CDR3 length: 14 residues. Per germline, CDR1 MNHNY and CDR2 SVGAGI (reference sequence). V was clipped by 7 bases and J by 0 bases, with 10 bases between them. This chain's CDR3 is CASTRENSNQPQHF. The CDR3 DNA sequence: TGTGCCAGCACCAGGGAAAATAGCAATCAGCCCCAGCATTTT.

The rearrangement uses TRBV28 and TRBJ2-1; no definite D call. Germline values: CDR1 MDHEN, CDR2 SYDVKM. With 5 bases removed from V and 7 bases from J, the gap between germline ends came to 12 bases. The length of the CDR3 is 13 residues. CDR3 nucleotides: TGTGCCAGCAGTACCTCGATGAAGAATGAGCAGTTCTTC. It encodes CASSTSMKNEQFF.

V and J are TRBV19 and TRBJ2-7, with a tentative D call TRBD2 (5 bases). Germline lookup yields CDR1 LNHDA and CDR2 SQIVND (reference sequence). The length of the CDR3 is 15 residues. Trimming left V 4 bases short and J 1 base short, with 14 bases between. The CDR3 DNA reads TGTGCCAGTAGTAGGCTCGGGATCGAGTCCTACGAGCAGTACTTC. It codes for CASSRLGIESYEQYF.

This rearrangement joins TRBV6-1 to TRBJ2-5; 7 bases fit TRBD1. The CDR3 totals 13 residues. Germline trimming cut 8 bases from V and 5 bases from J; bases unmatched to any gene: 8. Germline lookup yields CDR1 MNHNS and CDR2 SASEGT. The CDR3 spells CASYRQGGETQYF. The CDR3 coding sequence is TGTGCCAGCTACCGACAGGGTGGCGAGACCCAGTACTTC.

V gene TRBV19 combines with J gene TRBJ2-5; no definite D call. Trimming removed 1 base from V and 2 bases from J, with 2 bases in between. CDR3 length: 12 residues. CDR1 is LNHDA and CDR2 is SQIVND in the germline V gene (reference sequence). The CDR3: CASSIGQETQYF. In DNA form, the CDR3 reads TGTGCCAGTAGTATAGGGCAAGAGACCCAGTACTTC.

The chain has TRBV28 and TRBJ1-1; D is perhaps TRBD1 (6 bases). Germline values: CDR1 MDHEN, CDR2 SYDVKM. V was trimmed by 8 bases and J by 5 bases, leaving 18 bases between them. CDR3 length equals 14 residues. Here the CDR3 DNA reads TGTGCCAGCCTCGGGGGCCCAGGGGAGACTGAAGCTTTCTTT. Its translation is CASLGGPGETEAFF.

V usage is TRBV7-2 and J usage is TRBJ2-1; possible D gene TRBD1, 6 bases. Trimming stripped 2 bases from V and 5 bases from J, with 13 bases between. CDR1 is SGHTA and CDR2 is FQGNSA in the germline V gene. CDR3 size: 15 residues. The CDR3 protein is CASSLLRGSDNEQFF. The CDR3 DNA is TGTGCCAGCAGCTTATTGAGGGGGTCGGACAATGAGCAGTTCTTC.

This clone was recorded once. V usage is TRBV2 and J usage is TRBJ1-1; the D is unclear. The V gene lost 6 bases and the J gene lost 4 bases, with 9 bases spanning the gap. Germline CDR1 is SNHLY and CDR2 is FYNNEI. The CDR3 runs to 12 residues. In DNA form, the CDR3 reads TGTGCCAGCAGACCCGATGGCACTGAAGCTTTCTTT. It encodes CASRPDGTEAFF. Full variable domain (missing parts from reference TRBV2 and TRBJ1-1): EPEVTQTPSHQVTQMGQEVILRCVPISNHLYFYWYRQILGQKVEFLVSFYNNEISEKSEIFDDQFSVERPDGSNFTLKIRSTKLEDSAMYFCASRPDGTEAFFGQGTRLTVV.

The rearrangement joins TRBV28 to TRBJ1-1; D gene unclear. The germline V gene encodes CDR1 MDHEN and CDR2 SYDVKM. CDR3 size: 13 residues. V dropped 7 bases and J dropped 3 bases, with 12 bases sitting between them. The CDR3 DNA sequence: TGTGCCAGCATCAAAACGTTTCACACTGAAGCTTTCTTT. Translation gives CASIKTFHTEAFF.

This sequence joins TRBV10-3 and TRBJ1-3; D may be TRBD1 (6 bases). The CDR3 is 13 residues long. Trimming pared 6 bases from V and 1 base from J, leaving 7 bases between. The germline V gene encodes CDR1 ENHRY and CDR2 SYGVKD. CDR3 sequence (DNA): TGTGCCATCAGACAGGGATCTGGAAACACCATATATTTT. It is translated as CAIRQGSGNTIYF.